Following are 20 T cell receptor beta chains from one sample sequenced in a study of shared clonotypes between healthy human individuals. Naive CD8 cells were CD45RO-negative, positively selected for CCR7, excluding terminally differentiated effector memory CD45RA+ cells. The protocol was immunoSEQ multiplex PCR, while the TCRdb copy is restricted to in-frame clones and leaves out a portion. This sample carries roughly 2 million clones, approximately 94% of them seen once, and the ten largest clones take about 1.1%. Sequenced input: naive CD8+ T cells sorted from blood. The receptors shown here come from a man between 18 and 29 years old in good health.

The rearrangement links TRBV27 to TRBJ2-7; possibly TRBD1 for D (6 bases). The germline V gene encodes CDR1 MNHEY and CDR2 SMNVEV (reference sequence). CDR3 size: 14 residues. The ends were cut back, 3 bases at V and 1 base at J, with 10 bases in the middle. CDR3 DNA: TGTGCCAGCAGTTTTACAGGGCGATCCTACGAGCAGTACTTC. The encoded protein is CASSFTGRSYEQYF.

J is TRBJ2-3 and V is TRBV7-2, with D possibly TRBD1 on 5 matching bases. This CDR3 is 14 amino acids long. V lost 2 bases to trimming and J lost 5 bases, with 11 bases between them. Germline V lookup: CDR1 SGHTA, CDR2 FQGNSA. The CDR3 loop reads CASSLKDIRDTQYF. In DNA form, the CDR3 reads TGTGCCAGCAGCTTAAAGGACATCAGAGATACGCAGTATTTT.

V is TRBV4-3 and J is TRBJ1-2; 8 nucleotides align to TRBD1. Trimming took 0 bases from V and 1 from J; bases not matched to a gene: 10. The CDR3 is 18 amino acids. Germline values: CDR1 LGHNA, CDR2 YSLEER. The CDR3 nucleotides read TGCGCCAGCAGCCAAGAGAGGATAACAGGGGGTTTTAACTATGGCTACACCTTC. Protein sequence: CASSQERITGGFNYGYTF.

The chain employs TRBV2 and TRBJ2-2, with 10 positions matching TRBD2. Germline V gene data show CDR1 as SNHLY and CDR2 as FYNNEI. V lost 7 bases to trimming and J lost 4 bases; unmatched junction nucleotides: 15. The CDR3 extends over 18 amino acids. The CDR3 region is CASNLLAGVGLGTGELFF. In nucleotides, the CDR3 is TGTGCCAGCAATTTGCTAGCGGGAGTGGGTTTGGGCACCGGGGAGCTGTTTTTT.

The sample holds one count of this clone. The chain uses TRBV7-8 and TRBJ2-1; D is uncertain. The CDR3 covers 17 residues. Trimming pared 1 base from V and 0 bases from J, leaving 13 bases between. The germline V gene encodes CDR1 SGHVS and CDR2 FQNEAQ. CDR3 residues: CASSLDGAPSSYNEQFF. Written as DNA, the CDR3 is TGTGCCAGCAGCTTAGATGGCGCCCCGAGCTCCTACAATGAGCAGTTCTTC.

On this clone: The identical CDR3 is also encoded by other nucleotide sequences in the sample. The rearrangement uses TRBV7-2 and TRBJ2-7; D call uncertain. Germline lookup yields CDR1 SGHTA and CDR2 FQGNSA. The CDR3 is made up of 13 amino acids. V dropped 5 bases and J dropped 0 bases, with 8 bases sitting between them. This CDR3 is CASSPYHSYEQYF. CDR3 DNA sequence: TGTGCCAGCAGCCCATACCACTCCTACGAGCAGTACTTC. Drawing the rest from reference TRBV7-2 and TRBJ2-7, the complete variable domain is GAGVSQSPSNKVTEKGKDVELRCDPISGHTALYWYRQSLGQGLEFLIYFQGNSAPDKSGLPSDRFSAERTGGSVSTLTIQRTQQEDSAVYLCASSPYHSYEQYFGPGTRLTVT.

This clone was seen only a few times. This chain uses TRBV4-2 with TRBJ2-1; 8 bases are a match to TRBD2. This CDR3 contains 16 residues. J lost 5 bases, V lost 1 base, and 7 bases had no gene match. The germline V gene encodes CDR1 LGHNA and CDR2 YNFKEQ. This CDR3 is CASSQVLAGNNNEQFF. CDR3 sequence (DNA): TGTGCCAGCAGCCAAGTATTAGCGGGGAACAACAATGAGCAGTTCTTC.

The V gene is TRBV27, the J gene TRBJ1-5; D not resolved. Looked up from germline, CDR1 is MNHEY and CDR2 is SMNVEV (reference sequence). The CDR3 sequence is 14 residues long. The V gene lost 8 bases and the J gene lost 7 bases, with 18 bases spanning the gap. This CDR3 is CASGLGGVGQPQHF. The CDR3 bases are TGTGCCAGCGGACTAGGCGGGGTTGGACAGCCCCAGCATTTT.

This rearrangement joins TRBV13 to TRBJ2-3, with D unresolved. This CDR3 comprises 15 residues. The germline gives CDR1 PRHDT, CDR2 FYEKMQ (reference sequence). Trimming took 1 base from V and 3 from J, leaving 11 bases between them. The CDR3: CASSLVGFGTDTQYF. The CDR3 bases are TGTGCCAGCAGCTTAGTAGGGTTTGGTACAGATACGCAGTATTTT.

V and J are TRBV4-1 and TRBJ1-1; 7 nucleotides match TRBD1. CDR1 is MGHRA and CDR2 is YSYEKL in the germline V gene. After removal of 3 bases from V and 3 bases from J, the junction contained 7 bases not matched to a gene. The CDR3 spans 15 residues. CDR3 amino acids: CASSHQQGMDTEAFF. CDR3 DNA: TGCGCCAGCAGCCACCAACAGGGGATGGACACTGAAGCTTTCTTT.

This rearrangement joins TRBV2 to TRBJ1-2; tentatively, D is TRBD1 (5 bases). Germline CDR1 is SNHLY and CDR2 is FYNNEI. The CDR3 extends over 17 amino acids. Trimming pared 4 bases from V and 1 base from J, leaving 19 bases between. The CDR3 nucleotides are TGTGCCAGCAGTGGGGACCCTGACACCTGGCTTAACTATGGCTACACCTTC. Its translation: CASSGDPDTWLNYGYTF.

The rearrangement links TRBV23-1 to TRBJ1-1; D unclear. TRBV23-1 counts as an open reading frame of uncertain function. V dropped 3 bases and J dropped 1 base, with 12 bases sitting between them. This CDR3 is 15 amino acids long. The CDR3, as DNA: TGCGCCAGCAGTCAGTCCGTTCCTAGGAACACTGAAGCTTTCTTT. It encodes CASSQSVPRNTEAFF.

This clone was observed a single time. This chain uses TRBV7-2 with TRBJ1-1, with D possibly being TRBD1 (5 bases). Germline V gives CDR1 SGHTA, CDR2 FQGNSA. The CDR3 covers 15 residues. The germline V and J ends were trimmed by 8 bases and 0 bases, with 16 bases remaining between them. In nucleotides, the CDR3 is TGTGCCAGCGGCCAAATACAGGACATGAACACTGAAGCTTTCTTT. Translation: CASGQIQDMNTEAFF.

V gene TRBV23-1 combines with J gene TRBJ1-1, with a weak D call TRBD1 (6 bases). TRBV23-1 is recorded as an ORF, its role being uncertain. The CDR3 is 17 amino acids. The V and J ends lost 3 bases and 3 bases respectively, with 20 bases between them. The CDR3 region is CASSHLLNRAGDTEAFF. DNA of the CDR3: TGCGCCAGCAGTCACCTTCTTAACAGGGCCGGGGACACTGAAGCTTTCTTT.

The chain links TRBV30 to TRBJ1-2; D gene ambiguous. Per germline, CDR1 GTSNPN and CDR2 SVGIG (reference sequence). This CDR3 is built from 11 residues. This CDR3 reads CAVGVNYGYTF. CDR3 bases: TGTGCTGTCGGGGTGAACTATGGCTACACCTTC.

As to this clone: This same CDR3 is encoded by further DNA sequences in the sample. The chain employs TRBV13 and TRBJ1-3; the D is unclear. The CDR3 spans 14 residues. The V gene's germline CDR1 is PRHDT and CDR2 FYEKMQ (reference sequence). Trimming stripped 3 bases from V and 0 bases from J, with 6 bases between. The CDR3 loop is CASSLAGSGNTIYF. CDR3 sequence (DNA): TGTGCCAGCAGCTTGGCGGGCTCTGGAAACACCATATATTTT.

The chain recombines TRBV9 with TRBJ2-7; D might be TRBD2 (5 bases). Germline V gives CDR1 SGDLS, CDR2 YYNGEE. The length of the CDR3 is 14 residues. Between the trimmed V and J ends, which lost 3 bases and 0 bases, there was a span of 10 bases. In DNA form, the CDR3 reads TGTGCCAGCAGCGGGCCGGGGAACTCCTACGAGCAGTACTTC. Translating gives CASSGPGNSYEQYF.

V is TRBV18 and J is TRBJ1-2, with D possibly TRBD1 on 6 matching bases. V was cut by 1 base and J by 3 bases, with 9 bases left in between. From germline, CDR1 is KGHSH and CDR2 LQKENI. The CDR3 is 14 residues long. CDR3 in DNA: TGTGCCAGCTCACCACGTCCAGGGGACTATGGCTACACCTTC. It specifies CASSPRPGDYGYTF.

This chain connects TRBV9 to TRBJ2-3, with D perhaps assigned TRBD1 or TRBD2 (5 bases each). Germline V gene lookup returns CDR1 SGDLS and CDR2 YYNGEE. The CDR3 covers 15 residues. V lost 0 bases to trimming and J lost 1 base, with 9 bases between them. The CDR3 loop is CASSVGDQRTDTQYF. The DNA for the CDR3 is TGTGCCAGCAGCGTAGGGGACCAACGCACAGATACGCAGTATTTT.

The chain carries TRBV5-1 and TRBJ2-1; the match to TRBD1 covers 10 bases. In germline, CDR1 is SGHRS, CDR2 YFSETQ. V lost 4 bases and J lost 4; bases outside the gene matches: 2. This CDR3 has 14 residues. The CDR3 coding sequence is TGCGCCAGCAGCCCGGGACAGGGGTACAATGAGCAGTTCTTC. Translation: CASSPGQGYNEQFF.